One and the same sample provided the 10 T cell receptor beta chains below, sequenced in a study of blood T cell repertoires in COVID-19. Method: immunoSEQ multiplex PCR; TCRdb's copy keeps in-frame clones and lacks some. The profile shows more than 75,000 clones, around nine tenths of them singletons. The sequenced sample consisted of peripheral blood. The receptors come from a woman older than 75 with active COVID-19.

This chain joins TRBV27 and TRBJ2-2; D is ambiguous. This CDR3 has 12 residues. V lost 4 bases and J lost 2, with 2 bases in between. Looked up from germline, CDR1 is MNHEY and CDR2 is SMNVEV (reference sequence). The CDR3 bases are TGTGCCAGCAGTTCAAACACCGGGGAGCTGTTTTTT. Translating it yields CASSSNTGELFF.

CDR3: CASSARGTGFVGELFF. CDR3 in DNA: TGTGCCAGCAGCGCACGTGGGACAGGCTTCGTCGGGGAGCTGTTTTTT. J is TRBJ2-2 and V is TRBV9; 8 bases map to TRBD1. There are 16 residues in the CDR3. Germline trimming cut 3 bases from V and 7 bases from J; bases unmatched to any gene: 11. The germline CDR1 and CDR2 sequences are SGDLS and YYNGEE.

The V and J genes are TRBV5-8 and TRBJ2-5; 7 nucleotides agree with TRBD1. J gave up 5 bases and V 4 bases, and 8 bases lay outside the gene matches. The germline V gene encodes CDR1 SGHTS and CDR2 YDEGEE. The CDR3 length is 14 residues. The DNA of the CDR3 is TGTGCCAGCAGCACGGGACAGACCCGGGAGACCCAGTACTTC. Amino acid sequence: CASSTGQTRETQYF. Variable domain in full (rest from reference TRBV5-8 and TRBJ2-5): EAGVTQSPTHLIKTRGQQATLRCSPISGHTSVYWYQQALGLGLQFLLWYDEGEERNRGNFPPRFSGRQFPNYSSELNVNALELEDSALYLCASSTGQTRETQYFGPGTRLLVL.

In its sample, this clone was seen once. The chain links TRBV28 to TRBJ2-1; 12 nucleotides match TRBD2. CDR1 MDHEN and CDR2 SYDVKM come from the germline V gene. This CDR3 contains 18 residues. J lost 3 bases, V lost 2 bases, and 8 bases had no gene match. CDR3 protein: CASSLPPSGRALYNEQFF. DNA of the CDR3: TGTGCCAGCAGTTTACCTCCTAGCGGGAGGGCCCTCTACAATGAGCAGTTCTTC.

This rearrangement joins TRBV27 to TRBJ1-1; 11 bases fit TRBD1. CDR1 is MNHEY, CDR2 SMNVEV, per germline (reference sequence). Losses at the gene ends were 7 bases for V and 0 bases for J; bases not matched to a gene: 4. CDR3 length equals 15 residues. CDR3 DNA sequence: TGTGCCAGCACGAGGACAGGGGGCCTGAACACTGAAGCTTTCTTT. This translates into CASTRTGGLNTEAFF.

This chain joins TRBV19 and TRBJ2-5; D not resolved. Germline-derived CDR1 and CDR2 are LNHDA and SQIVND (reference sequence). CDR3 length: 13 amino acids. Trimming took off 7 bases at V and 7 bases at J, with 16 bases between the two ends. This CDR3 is CASTSAPPGTQYF. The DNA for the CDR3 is TGTGCCAGTACCTCGGCTCCCCCAGGGACCCAGTACTTC.

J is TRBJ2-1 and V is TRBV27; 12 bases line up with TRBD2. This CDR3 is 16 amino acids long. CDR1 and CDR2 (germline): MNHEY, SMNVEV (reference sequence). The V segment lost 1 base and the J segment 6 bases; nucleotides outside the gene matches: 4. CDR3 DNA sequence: TGTGCCAGCAGTTTATGGTCTAGCGGGAGGGCCAATGAGCAGTTCTTC. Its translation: CASSLWSSGRANEQFF.

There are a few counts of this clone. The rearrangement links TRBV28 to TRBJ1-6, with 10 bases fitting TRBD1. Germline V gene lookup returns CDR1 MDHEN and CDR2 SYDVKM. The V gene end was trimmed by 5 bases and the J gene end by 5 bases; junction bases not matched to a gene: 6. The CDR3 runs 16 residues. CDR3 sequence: CASSPRQGANNSPLHF. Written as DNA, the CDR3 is TGTGCCAGCAGTCCAAGACAGGGGGCTAATAATTCACCCCTCCACTTT. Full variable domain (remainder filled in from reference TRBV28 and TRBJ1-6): DVKVTQSSRYLVKRTGEKVFLECVQDMDHENMFWYRQDPGLGLRLIYFSYDVKMKEKGDIPEGYSVSREKKERFSLILESASTNQTSMYLCASSPRQGANNSPLHFGNGTRLTVT.

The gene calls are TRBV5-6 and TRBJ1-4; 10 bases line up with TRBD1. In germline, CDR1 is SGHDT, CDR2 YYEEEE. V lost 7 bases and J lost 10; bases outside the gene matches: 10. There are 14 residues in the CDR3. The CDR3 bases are TGTGCCAGCGGACACCGACAGGGGGCTGGAAAACTGTTTTTT. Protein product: CASGHRQGAGKLFF.

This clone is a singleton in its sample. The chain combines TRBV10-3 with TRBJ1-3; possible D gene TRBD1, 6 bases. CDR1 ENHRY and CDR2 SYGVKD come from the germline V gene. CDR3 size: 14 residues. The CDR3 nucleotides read TGTTGCCATCCTTCACAGGGTGATGGAAACACCATATATTTT. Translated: CCHPSQGDGNTIYF.